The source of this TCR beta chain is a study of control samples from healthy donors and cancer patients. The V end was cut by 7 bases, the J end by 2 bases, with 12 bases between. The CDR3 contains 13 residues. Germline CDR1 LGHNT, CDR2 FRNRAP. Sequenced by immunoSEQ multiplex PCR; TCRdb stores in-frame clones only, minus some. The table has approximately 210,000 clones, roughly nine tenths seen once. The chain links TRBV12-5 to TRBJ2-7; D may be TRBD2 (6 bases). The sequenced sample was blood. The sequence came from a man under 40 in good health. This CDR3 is CASAWRDPYEQYF. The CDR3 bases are TGTGCTAGTGCCTGGAGGGATCCCTACGAGCAGTACTTC.